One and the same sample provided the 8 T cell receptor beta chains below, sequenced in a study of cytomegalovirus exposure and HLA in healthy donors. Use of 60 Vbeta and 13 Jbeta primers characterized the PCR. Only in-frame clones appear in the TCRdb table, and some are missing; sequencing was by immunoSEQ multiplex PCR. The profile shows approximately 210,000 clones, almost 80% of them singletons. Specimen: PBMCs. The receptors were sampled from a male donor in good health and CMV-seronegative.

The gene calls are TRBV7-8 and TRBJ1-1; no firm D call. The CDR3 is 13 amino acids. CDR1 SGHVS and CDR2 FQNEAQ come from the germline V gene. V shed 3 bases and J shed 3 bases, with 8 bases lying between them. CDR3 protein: CASSFYADTEAFF. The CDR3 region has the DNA TGTGCCAGCAGCTTCTATGCGGACACTGAAGCTTTCTTT.

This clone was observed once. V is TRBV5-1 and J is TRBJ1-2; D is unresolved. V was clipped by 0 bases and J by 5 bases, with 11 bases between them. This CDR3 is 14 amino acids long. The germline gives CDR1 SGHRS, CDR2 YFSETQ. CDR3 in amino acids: CASSLELAAYGYTF. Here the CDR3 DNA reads TGCGCCAGCAGCTTGGAATTAGCTGCGTATGGCTACACCTTC.

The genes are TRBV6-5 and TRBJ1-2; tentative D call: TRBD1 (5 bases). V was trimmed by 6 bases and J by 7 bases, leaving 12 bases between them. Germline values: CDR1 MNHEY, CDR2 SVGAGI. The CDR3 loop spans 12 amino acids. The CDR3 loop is CASRRGTGGYTF. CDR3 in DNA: TGTGCCAGCAGAAGGGGCACGGGTGGCTACACCTTC.

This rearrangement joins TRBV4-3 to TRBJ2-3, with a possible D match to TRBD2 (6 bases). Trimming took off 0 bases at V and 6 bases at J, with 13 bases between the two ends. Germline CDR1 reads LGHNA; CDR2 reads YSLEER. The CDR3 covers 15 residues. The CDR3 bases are TGCGCCAGCAGCCAAGAGGGGACTGAAGGGGATACGCAGTATTTT. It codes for CASSQEGTEGDTQYF.

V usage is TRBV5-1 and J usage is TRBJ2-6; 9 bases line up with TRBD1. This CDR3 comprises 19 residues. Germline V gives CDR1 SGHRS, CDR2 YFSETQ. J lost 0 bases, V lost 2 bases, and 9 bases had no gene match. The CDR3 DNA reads TGCGCCAGCAGCTTTTCGTCGGGACAGGGCTTCTCTGGGGCCAACGTCCTGACTTTC. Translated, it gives CASSFSSGQGFSGANVLTF. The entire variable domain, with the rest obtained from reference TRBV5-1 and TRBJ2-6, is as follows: KAGVTQTPRYLIKTRGQQVTLSCSPISGHRSVSWYQQTPGQGLQFLFEYFSETQRNKGNFPGRFSGRQFSNSRSEMNVSTLELGDSALYLCASSFSSGQGFSGANVLTFGAGSRLTVL.

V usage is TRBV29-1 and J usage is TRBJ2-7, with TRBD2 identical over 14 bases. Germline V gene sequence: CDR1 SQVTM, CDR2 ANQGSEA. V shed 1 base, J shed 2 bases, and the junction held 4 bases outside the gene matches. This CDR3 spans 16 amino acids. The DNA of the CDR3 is TGCAGCGTTGAAGGTCGGGGACTAGCGGGGGCCTACGAGCAGTACTTC. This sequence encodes CSVEGRGLAGAYEQYF.

The CDR3 DNA sequence: TGCGCCAGCAGCACATTAGCGGGAGCCACAGATACGCAGTATTTT. Amino acids: CASSTLAGATDTQYF. The rearrangement joins TRBV5-1 to TRBJ2-3, with TRBD2 matching over 9 bases. V dropped 4 bases and J dropped 2; count of bases not matched to a gene: 5. Germline lookup yields CDR1 SGHRS and CDR2 YFSETQ. CDR3 length equals 15 residues.

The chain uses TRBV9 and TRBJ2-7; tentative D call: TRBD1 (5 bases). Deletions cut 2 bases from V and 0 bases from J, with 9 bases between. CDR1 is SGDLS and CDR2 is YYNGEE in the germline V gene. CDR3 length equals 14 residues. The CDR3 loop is CASSVTGFSYEQYF. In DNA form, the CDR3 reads TGTGCCAGCAGCGTTACAGGATTCTCCTACGAGCAGTACTTC.